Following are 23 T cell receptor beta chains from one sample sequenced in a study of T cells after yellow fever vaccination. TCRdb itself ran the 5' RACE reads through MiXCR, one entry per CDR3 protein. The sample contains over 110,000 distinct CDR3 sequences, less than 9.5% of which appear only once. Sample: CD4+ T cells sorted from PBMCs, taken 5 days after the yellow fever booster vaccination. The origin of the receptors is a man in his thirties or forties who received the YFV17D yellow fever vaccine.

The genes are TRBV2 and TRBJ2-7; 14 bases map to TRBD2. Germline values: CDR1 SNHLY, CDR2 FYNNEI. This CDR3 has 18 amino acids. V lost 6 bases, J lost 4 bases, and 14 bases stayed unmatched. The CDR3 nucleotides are TGTGCCAGCAGCCAAAGCCGGACTAGCGGGAGGTTCTCTTACGAGCAGTACTTC. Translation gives CASSQSRTSGRFSYEQYF. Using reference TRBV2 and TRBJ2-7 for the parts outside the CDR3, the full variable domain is EPEVTQTPSHQVTQMGQEVILRCVPISNHLYFYWYRQILGQKVEFLVSFYNNEISEKSEIFDDQFSVERPDGSNFTLKIRSTKLEDSAMYFCASSQSRTSGRFSYEQYFGPGTRLTVT.

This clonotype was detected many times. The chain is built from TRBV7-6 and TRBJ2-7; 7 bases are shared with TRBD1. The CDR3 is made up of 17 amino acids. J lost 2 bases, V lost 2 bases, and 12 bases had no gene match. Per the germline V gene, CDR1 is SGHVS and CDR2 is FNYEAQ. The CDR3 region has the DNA TGTGCCAGCAGCTTATCCCAACAGGGGCGGAACCCCTACGAGCAGTACTTC. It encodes CASSLSQQGRNPYEQYF.

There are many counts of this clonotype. As DNA, the CDR3 is TGTGCCAGCAGCCTCCTTAGCGGGAGCTCAGATACGCAGTATTTT. Translated: CASSLLSGSSDTQYF. The chain links TRBV4-2 to TRBJ2-3; 9 positions match TRBD2. Trimming cost V 4 bases and J 4 bases; bases outside gene matches: 6. The CDR3 sequence is 15 residues long. Germline CDR1 is LGHNA and CDR2 is YNFKEQ.

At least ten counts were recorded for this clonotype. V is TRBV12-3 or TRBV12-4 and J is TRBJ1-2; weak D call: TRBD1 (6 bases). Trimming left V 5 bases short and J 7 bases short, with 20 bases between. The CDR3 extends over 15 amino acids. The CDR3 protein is CASSPNARGSGGYTF. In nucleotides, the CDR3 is TGTGCCAGCAGTCCCAACGCCAGGGGTTCGGGTGGCTACACCTTC.

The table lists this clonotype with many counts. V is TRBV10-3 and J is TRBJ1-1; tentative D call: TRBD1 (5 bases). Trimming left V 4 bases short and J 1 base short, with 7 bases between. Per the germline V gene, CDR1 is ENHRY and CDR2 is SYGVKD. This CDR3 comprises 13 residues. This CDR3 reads CAISGQTNTEAFF. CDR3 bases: TGTGCCATCAGTGGACAGACGAACACTGAAGCTTTCTTT.

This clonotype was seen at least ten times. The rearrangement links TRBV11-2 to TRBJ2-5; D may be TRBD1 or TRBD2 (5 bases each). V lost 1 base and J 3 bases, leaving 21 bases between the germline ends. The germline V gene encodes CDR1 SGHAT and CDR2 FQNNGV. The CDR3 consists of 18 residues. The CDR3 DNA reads TGTGCCAGCAGCTTAGGAGTTCGCAACTATCGAGGGGAAGAGACCCAGTACTTC. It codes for CASSLGVRNYRGEETQYF.

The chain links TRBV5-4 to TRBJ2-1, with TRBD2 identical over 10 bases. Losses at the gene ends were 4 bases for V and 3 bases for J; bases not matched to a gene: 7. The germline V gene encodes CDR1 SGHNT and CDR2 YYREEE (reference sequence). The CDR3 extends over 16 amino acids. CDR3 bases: TGTGCCAGCAGCCCCGGGACTAGCGTCGTCTACAATGAGCAGTTCTTC. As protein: CASSPGTSVVYNEQFF.

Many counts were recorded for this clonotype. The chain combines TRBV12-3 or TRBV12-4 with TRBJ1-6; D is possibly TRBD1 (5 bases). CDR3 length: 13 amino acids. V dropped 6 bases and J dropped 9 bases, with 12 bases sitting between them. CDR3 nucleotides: TGTGCCAGCAGCCTCGGAAGGGGTTCACCCCTCCACTTT. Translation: CASSLGRGSPLHF.

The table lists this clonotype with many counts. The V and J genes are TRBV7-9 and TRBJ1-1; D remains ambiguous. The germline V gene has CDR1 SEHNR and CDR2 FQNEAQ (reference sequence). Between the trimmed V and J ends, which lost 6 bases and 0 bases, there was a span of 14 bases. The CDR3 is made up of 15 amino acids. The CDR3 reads CASSLLAWVNTEAFF. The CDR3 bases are TGTGCCAGCAGTCTACTGGCCTGGGTGAACACTGAAGCTTTCTTT. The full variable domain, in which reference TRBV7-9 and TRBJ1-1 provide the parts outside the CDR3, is DTGVSQNPRHKITKRGQNVTFRCDPISEHNRLYWYRQTLGQGPEFLTYFQNEAQLEKSRLLSDRFSAERPKGSFSTLEIQRTEQGDSAMYLCASSLLAWVNTEAFFGQGTRLTVV.

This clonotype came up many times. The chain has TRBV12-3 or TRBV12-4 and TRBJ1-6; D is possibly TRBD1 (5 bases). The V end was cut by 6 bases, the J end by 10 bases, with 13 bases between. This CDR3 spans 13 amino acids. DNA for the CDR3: TGTGCCAGCAGGCCTCAGGGTGTCTCACCCCTCCACTTT. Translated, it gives CASRPQGVSPLHF.

The DNA for the CDR3 is TGTGCCAGCAAGGAGGGAGGTTTCCACGAGCAGTACTTC. This gives the protein CASKEGGFHEQYF. This sequence joins TRBV6-5 and TRBJ2-7; the D gene is possibly TRBD2 (6 bases). The CDR3 is made up of 13 amino acids. V was shortened by 7 bases and J by 5 bases, with 15 bases between the two germline ends. CDR1 is MNHEY, CDR2 SVGAGI, per germline.

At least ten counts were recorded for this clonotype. The CDR3 DNA reads as TGTGCCAGCAGCACCGGGATTCCCTACGAGCAGTACTTC. It yields the protein CASSTGIPYEQYF. The chain joins TRBV7-8 to TRBJ2-7; a weak D match, TRBD2 (5 bases). Trimming pared 5 bases from V and 2 bases from J, leaving 10 bases between. The CDR3 is 13 residues long. CDR1 is SGHVS and CDR2 is FQNEAQ in the germline V gene. The entire variable domain, with the rest obtained from reference TRBV7-8 and TRBJ2-7, is as follows: GAGVSQSPRYKVAKRGQDVALRCDPISGHVSLFWYQQALGQGPEFLTYFQNEAQLDKSGLPSDRFFAERPEGSVSTLKIQRTQQEDSAVYLCASSTGIPYEQYFGPGTRLTVT.

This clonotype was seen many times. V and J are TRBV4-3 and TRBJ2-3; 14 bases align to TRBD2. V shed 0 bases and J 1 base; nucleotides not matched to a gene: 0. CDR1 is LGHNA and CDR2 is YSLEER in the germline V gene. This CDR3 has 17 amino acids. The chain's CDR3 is CASSQEGLAGGTDTQYF. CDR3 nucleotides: TGCGCCAGCAGCCAAGAGGGACTAGCGGGGGGCACAGATACGCAGTATTTT.

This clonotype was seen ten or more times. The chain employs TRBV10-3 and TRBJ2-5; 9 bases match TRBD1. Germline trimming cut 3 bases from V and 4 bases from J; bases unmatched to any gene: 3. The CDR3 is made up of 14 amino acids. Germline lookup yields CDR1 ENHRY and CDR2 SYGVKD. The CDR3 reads CAISDDRGGETQYF. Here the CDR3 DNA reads TGTGCCATCAGTGATGACAGGGGGGGAGAGACCCAGTACTTC.

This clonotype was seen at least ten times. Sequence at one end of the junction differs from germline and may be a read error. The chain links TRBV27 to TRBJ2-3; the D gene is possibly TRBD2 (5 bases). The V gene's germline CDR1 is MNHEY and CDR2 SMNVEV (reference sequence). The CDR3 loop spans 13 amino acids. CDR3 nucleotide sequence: TGTGCCAGCAGTCCCCAACTAAGCGGCGCCACGAATTTT. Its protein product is CASSPQLSGATNF.

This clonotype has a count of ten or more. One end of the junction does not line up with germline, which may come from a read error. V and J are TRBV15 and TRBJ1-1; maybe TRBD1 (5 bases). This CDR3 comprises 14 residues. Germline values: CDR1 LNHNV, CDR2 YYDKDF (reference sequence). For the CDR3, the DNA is TGTGCCACCAGCAGAGAGGGGACTAATTACAGGAGATCCTTT. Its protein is CATSREGTNYRRSF.

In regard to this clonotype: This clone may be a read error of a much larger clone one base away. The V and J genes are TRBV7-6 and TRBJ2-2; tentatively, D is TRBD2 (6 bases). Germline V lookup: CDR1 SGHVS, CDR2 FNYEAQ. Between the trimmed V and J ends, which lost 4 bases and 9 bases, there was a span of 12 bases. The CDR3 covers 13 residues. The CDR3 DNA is TGTGCCAGCAGCTCGGGACTGGCCAGGGAGCTGTTTTTT. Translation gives CASSSGLARELFF.

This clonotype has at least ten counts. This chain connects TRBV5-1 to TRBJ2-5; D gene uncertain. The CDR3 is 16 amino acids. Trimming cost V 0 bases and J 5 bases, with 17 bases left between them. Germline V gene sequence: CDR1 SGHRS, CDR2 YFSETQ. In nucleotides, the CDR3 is TGCGCCAGCAGCTTGGCCACGGTCCCCCAGCAGGAGACCCAGTACTTC. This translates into CASSLATVPQQETQYF.

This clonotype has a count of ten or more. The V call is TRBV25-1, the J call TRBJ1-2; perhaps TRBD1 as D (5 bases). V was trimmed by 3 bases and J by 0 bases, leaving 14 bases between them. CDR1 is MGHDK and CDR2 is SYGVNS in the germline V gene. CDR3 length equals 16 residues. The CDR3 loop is CASSEPGDGANYGYTF. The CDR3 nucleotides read TGTGCCAGCAGTGAGCCCGGGGACGGAGCTAACTATGGCTACACCTTC.

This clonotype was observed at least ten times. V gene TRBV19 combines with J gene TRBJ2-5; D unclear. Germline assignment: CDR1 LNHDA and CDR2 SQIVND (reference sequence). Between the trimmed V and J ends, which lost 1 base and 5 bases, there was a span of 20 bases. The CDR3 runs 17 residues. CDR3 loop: CASSIGRRRTVVETQYF. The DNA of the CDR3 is TGTGCCAGTAGTATAGGACGACGGAGAACCGTCGTTGAGACCCAGTACTTC.

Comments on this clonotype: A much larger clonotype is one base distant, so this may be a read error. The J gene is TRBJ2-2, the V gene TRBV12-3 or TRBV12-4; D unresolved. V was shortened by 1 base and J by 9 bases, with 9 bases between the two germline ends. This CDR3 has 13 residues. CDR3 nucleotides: TGTGCCAGCAGTTTAGGCACCGGGCGGGAGCTGTTTTTT. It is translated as CASSLGTGRELFF.

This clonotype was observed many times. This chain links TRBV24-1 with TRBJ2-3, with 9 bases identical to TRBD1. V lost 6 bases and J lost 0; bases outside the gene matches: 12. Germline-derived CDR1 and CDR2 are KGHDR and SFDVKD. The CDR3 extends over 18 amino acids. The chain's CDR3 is CATSTSHGTGTSTDTQYF. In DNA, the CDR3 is TGTGCCACCAGTACTTCTCACGGGACAGGGACTAGCACAGATACGCAGTATTTT.

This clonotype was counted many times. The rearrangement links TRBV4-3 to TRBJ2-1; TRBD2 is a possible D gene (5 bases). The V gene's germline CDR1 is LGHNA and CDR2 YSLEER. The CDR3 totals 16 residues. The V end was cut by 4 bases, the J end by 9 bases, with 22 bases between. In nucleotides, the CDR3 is TGCGCCAGCAGCCCGGTGGGCGGGTCCTCGTGGGTTGAGCAGTTCTTC. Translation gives CASSPVGGSSWVEQFF.